These T cell receptor beta chains were read from a single sample in a study of cytomegalovirus exposure and HLA in healthy donors. The protocol was immunoSEQ multiplex PCR, while the TCRdb copy is restricted to in-frame clones and leaves out a portion. The data hold around 95,000 clones, with around 83% observed a single time. The sequenced sample was PBMCs. Receptors were obtained from a female donor in good health and CMV-seropositive. Each CDR3 is given with its conserved first and last residue. The D gene is left open where the match is weak. A row's size may be missing; if present it is once, few, many or a size class.

v_call,d_call,clone_size,j_call,cdr3_aa,cdr3_nt
TRBV2,.,.,TRBJ1-1,CASRPYRNTEAFF,TGTGCCAGCAGACCTTACAGGAACACTGAAGCTTTCTTT
TRBV14,TRBD1,.,TRBJ1-1,CASSQDRQGANTEAFF,TGTGCCAGCAGCCAAGATCGACAGGGCGCGAACACTGAAGCTTTCTTT
TRBV30,TRBD2,.,TRBJ2-3,CARVAGGTDTQYF,TGTGCCCGAGTAGCGGGAGGGACAGATACGCAGTATTTT
TRBV18,.,.,TRBJ2-7,CASGGKDEQYF,TGTGCCAGCGGCGGGAAGGACGAGCAGTACTTC
TRBV7-2,TRBD2,once,TRBJ2-5,CASSLAPTSGQETQYF,TGTGCCAGCAGCTTAGCACCGACTAGCGGACAAGAGACCCAGTACTTC
TRBV28,TRBD2,.,TRBJ2-5,CASSFSSGYQETQYF,TGTGCCAGCAGTTTTTCTAGCGGGTACCAAGAGACCCAGTACTTC
TRBV28,TRBD1,.,TRBJ1-5,CASSLLGQVRPVGPQHF,TGTGCCAGCAGTTTACTGGGACAGGTTCGACCCGTTGGACCCCAGCATTTT
TRBV5-4,.,.,TRBJ1-1,CASSLAWGDEAFF,TGTGCCAGCAGCTTGGCCTGGGGGGATGAAGCTTTCTTT
TRBV29-1,TRBD1,.,TRBJ2-1,CSGAQGEIYNEQFF,TGCAGCGGAGCTCAGGGGGAAATCTACAATGAGCAGTTCTTC
TRBV5-1,.,.,TRBJ2-3,CASSLGGTDTQYF,TGCGCCAGCAGCTTGGGAGGGACAGATACGCAGTATTTT
TRBV5-8,TRBD1,.,TRBJ2-7,CASSLIQDRTYEQYF,TGTGCCAGCAGCTTGATCCAGGACAGGACCTACGAGCAGTACTTC
TRBV5-1,TRBD1,.,TRBJ2-7,CASSGRDRGLEQYF,TGCGCCAGCAGCGGGAGGGACAGGGGTCTCGAGCAGTACTTC
TRBV6-5,.,.,TRBJ1-2,CASSPIDRIYGYTF,TGTGCCAGCAGCCCCATTGACAGGATCTATGGCTACACCTTC
TRBV28,.,.,TRBJ2-7,CASSSPLEQYF,TGTGCCAGCAGTTCCCCCCTCGAGCAGTACTTC
TRBV15,.,.,TRBJ2-7,CATSRDLRGNEQYF,TGTGCCACCAGCAGAGATCTGAGGGGGAACGAGCAGTACTTC
TRBV29-1,TRBD2,.,TRBJ2-1,CSVKRPTSGSRYNEQFF,TGCAGCGTAAAACGGCCGACTAGCGGGAGTAGGTACAATGAGCAGTTCTTC
TRBV11-2,TRBD2,.,TRBJ2-3,CASSPAGGGTLTNTQYF,TGTGCCAGCAGCCCGGCGGGCGGGGGGACACTAACCAATACGCAGTATTTT
TRBV29-1,.,.,TRBJ1-2,CSVDSLKGQRGYTF,TGCAGCGTTGATAGTTTGAAGGGACAAAGGGGCTACACCTTC
TRBV19,TRBD1,once,TRBJ2-6,CASSKTGTGANVLTF,TGTGCCAGTAGTAAGACAGGGACTGGGGCCAACGTCCTGACTTTC
TRBV7-2,TRBD2,once,TRBJ2-5,CASSFPRFGLAKETQYF,TGTGCCAGCAGCTTCCCCCGCTTTGGACTAGCGAAAGAGACCCAGTACTTC
TRBV5-1,.,.,TRBJ2-1,CASSLAVWGPSNEQFF,TGCGCCAGCAGCTTGGCCGTATGGGGGCCCAGCAATGAGCAGTTCTTC
TRBV7-9,.,.,TRBJ1-2,CSSSLASDFYTF,TGTTCCAGCAGCTTAGCTTCAGACTTCTACACCTTC
TRBV5-6,.,.,TRBJ1-5,CASSLRGYSNQPQHF,TGTGCCAGCAGCTTAAGGGGATATAGCAATCAGCCCCAGCATTTT
TRBV19,TRBD1,.,TRBJ1-6,CASSMGQGGNSPLHF,TGTGCCAGTAGTATGGGACAGGGCGGAAATTCACCCCTCCACTTT
TRBV7-9,TRBD2,.,TRBJ2-1,CASSLRLASGYNEQFF,TGTGCCAGCAGCCTCCGTCTGGCTAGCGGGTACAATGAGCAGTTCTTC
TRBV4-2,.,.,TRBJ1-1,CASSQGGHGNTEAFF,TGTGCCAGCAGCCAAGGGGGGCACGGGAACACTGAAGCTTTCTTT
TRBV15,.,.,TRBJ2-1,CATSRRGVNEQFF,TGTGCCACCAGCAGACGCGGGGTGAATGAGCAGTTCTTC
TRBV9,TRBD2,.,TRBJ2-7,CASSVASGGPSYEQYF,TGTGCCAGCAGCGTAGCGAGCGGGGGCCCTTCCTACGAGCAGTACTTC
TRBV11-2,.,.,TRBJ1-2,CASSIAGDYGYTF,TGTGCCAGCAGCATCGCAGGGGACTATGGCTACACCTTC
TRBV30,TRBD1,.,TRBJ1-5,CAWSVGTDNQPQHF,TGTGCCTGGAGTGTCGGGACAGATAATCAGCCCCAGCATTTT
TRBV9,.,.,TRBJ1-1,CASSVGDMNTEAFF,TGTGCCAGCAGCGTAGGGGACATGAACACTGAAGCTTTCTTT
TRBV7-9,TRBD1,.,TRBJ1-1,CASSLAATGSGTEAFF,TGTGCCAGCAGCTTAGCGGCGACAGGGTCAGGCACTGAAGCTTTCTTT